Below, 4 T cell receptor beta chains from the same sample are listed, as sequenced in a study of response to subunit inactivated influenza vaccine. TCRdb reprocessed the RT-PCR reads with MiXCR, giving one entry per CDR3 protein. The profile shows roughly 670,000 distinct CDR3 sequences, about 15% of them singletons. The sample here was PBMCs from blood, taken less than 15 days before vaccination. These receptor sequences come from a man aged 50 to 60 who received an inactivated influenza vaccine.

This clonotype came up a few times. CDR3 residues: CASGVGAYNEQFF. Written as DNA, the CDR3 is TGTGCCAGCGGGGTTGGGGCCTACAATGAGCAGTTCTTC. V and J are TRBV6-2 or TRBV6-3 and TRBJ2-1; D unresolved. V was pared by 8 bases and J by 2 bases, with 10 bases between. Germline V lookup: CDR1 MNHEY, CDR2 SVGEGT. The CDR3 has 13 residues.

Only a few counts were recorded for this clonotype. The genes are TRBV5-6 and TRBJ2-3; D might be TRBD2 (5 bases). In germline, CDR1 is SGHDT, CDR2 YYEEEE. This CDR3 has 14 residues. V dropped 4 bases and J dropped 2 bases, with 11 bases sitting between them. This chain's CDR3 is CASSRRGLTDTQYF. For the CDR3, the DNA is TGTGCCAGCAGCCGCCGAGGGCTCACAGATACGCAGTATTTT.

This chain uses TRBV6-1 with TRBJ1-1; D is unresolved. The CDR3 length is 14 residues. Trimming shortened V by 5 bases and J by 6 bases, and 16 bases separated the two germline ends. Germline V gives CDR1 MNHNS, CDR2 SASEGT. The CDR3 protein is CASSTRPIPAEAFF. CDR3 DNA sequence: TGTGCCAGCAGTACCCGCCCCATTCCCGCTGAAGCTTTCTTT.

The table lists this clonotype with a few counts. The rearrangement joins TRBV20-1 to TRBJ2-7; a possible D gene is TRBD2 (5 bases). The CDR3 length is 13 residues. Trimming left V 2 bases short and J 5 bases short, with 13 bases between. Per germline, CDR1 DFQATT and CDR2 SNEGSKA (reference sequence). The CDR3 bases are TGCAGTGCTAGACCGTACCAGAGGGACGAGCAGTACTTC. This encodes CSARPYQRDEQYF.